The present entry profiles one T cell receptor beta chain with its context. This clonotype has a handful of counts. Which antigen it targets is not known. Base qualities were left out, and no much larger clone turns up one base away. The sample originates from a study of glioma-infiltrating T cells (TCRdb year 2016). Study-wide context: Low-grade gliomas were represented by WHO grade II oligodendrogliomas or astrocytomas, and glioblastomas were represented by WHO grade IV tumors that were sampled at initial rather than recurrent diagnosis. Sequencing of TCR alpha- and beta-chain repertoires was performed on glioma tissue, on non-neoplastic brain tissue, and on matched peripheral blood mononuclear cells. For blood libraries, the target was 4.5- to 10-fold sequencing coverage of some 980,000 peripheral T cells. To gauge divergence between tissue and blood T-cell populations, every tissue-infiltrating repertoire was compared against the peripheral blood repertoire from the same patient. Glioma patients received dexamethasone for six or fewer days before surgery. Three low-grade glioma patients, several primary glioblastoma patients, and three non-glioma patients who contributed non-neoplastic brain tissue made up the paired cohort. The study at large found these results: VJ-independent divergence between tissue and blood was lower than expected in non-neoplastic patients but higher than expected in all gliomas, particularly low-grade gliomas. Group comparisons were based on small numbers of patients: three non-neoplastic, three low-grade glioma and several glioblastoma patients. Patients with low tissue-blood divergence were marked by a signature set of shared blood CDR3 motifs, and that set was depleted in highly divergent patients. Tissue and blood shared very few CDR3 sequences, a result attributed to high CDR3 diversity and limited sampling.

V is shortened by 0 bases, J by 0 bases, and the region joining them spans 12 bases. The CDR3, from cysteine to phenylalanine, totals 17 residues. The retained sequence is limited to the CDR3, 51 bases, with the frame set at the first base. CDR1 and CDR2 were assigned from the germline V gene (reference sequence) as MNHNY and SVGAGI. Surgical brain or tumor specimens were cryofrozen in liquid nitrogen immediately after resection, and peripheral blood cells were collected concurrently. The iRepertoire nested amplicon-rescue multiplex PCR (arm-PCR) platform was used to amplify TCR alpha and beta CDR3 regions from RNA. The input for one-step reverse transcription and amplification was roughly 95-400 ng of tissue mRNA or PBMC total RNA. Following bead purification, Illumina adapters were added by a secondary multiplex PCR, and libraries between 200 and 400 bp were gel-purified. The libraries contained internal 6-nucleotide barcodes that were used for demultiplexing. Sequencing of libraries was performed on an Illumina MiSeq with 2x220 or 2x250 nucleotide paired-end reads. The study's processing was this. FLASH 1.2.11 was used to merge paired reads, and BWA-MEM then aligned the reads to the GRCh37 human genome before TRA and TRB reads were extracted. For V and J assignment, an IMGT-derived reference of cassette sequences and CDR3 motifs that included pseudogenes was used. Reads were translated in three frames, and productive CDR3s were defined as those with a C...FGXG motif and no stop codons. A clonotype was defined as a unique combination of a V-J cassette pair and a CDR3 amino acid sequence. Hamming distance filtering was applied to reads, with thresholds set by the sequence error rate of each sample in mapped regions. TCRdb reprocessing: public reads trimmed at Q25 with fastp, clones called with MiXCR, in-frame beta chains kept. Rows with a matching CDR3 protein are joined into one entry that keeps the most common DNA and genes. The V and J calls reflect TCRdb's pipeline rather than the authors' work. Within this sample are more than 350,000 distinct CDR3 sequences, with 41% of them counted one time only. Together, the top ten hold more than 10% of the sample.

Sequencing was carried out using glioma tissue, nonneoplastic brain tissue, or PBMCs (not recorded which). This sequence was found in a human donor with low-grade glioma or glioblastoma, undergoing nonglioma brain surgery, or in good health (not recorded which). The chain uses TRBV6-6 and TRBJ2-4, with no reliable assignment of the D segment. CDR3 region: CASSYSGQPLAKNIQYF. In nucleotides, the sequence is TGTGCCAGCAGTTACTCCGGGCAGCCCCTAGCCAAAAACATTCAGTACTTC.